The clone carrying this TCR beta chain was seen repeatedly, ten times or more. Each CDR3 protein is one row after TCRdb ran MiXCR on the 5' RACE reads. There are about 41,000 distinct CDR3 sequences in the sample; approximately 4.9% occur only once, and 9.2% lies in the top ten. The sample belongs to a study of T cells of healthy individuals. This CDR3 is 16 amino acids long. With 5 bases clipped from V and 5 bases from J, the junction kept 10 bases outside the gene matches. Germline V gives CDR1 SGHTA, CDR2 FQGNSA. This clonotype originated in a human donor in good health. The chain recombines TRBV7-2 with TRBJ2-1; 9 nucleotides align to TRBD1. CDR3 region: CASSPRTGELHNEQFF. The CDR3 DNA is TGTGCCAGCAGCCCCAGGACAGGGGAACTACACAATGAGCAGTTCTTC.